This T cell receptor beta chain was documented in a study of immune cell composition in non-small cell lung cancer. Study information: Most cases were lung adenocarcinoma or squamous cell carcinoma.

Profiling relied on immunoSEQ multiplex PCR, and the TCRdb table lists in-frame clones only, not all of them. The sample lists around 8,000 clones; roughly 68% were seen once. The length of the CDR3 is 12 residues. Germline CDR1 reads SGDLS; CDR2 reads YYNGEE. V lost 4 bases and J 8 bases, leaving 12 bases between the germline ends. This clone came up a few times. Its matching antigen is unknown. Regarding the study as a whole: Dominant in vivo tumour-associated clones were not shown to share tumour-reactive sequences. Squamous carcinomas (roughly 80%) more often had tumour-associated clones >0.5% than adenocarcinomas (33%).

The sequenced sample consisted of lung tumor tissue. This rearrangement joins TRBV9 to TRBJ1-1; possible D gene TRBD1, 5 bases. The TCR comes from a human donor with non-small cell lung cancer. The CDR3 sequence is CASSPSGGEAFF. In DNA, the CDR3 is TGTGCCAGCAGCCCTAGCGGGGGGGAAGCTTTCTTT.